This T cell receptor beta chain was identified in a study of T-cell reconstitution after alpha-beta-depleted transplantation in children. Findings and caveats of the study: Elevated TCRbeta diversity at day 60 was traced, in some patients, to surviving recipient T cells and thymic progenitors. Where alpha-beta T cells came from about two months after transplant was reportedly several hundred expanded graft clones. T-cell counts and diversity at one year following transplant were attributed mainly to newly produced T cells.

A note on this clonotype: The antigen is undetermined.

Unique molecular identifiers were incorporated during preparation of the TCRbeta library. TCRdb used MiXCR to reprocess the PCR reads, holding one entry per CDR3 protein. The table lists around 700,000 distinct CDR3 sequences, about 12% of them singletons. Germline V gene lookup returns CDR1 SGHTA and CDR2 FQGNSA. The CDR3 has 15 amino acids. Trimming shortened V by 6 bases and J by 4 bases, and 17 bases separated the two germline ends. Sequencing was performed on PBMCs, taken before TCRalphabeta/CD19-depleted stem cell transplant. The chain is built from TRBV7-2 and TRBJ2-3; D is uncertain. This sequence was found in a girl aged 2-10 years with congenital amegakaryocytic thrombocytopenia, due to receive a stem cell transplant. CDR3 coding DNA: TGTGCCAGCAGATTCAGCCATTCGGGCCCAGATACGCAGTATTTT. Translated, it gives CASRFSHSGPDTQYF.